These 25 T cell receptor beta chains were all obtained from the same sample, sequenced in a study of cytomegalovirus exposure and HLA in healthy donors. It was with 60 Vbeta and 13 Jbeta primers that the PCR ran. Clones were sequenced by immunoSEQ multiplex PCR, and TCRdb holds only the in-frame ones, with some missing. The repertoire holds approximately 120,000 clones, with roughly 70% as singletons. Sequencing was done on a sample of PBMCs. The receptors here all came from a young man in good health and CMV-seronegative.

This clone was detected only a few times. The V call is TRBV30, the J call TRBJ1-1; tentatively, D is TRBD1 (5 bases). V dropped 0 bases and J dropped 7 bases, with 15 bases sitting between them. In germline, CDR1 is GTSNPN, CDR2 SVGIG (reference sequence). The CDR3 is made up of 14 amino acids. The CDR3 spells CAWSVLRGEGEAFF. CDR3 nucleotides: TGTGCCTGGAGTGTACTACGGGGGGAGGGTGAAGCTTTCTTT.

The CDR3 nucleotides are TGCAGCGGGGGCGGAGCCGCGAACTATGGCTACACCTTC. Amino acid sequence: CSGGGAANYGYTF. The chain links TRBV29-1 to TRBJ1-2; maybe TRBD1 (5 bases). In germline, CDR1 is SQVTM, CDR2 ANQGSEA. The CDR3 extends over 13 amino acids. Trimming shortened V by 7 bases and J by 2 bases, and 14 bases separated the two germline ends.

J is TRBJ1-3 and V is TRBV27; D is possibly TRBD1 (6 bases). The germline V gene has CDR1 MNHEY and CDR2 SMNVEV (reference sequence). V was clipped by 6 bases and J by 8 bases, with 14 bases between them. The CDR3 runs to 13 residues. As DNA, the CDR3 is TGTGCCAGCAGCCGGGACACCGGCGACACCATATATTTT. Amino acids: CASSRDTGDTIYF.

The V and J genes are TRBV10-3 and TRBJ1-5, with a tentative D call TRBD1 (5 bases). The CDR3 has 15 residues. V was clipped by 0 bases and J by 7 bases, with 13 bases between them. Germline V gene sequence: CDR1 ENHRY, CDR2 SYGVKD. This chain's CDR3 is CAISESVTGNQPQHF. As DNA, the CDR3 is TGTGCCATCAGTGAGTCGGTAACAGGTAACCAGCCCCAGCATTTT.

This chain joins TRBV27 and TRBJ2-7; D might be TRBD1 (6 bases). Germline V gene data show CDR1 as MNHEY and CDR2 as SMNVEV (reference sequence). CDR3 length equals 14 residues. V lost 8 bases and J 2 bases, leaving 16 bases between the germline ends. CDR3 coding DNA: TGTGCCAGCCGCGGACAGACCTTTACCTACGAGCAGTACTTC. Translated, it gives CASRGQTFTYEQYF.

This clone turned up a few times. The gene calls are TRBV30 and TRBJ2-2, with D possibly being TRBD1 (7 bases). The CDR3 consists of 15 residues. Trimming cost V 2 bases and J 5 bases, with 15 bases left between them. Germline lookup yields CDR1 GTSNPN and CDR2 SVGIG (reference sequence). CDR3: CAWSRRDRVTGELFF. In DNA form, the CDR3 reads TGTGCCTGGAGTAGGCGGGACAGAGTAACCGGGGAGCTGTTTTTT.

The chain recombines TRBV19 with TRBJ1-2; 8 nucleotides match TRBD1. The CDR3 totals 15 residues. Germline loops: CDR1 LNHDA, CDR2 SQIVND (reference sequence). J gave up 8 bases and V 1 base, and 9 bases lay outside the gene matches. CDR3 DNA: TGTGCCAGTAGTATAGGCTCGGACAGGGCGTTCGGCTACACCTTC. The encoded protein is CASSIGSDRAFGYTF.

The rearrangement uses TRBV11-2 and TRBJ2-1, with 14 bases lining up with TRBD2. The CDR3 covers 15 residues. V lost 4 bases to trimming and J lost 6 bases; unmatched junction nucleotides: 2. Germline V CDR1 and CDR2: SGHAT, FQNNGV. The CDR3 sequence is CASSSGTSGGNEQFF. In DNA, the CDR3 is TGTGCCAGCAGCTCGGGGACTAGCGGGGGCAATGAGCAGTTCTTC.

V usage is TRBV5-1 and J usage is TRBJ1-2; D remains ambiguous. Trimming left V 0 bases short and J 8 bases short, with 14 bases between. The V gene's germline CDR1 is SGHRS and CDR2 YFSETQ. CDR3 length: 14 amino acids. CDR3 in DNA: TGCGCCAGCAGCTTGGCCCCAGGCGCGAGAGGCTACACCTTC. Translated, it gives CASSLAPGARGYTF.

This clone is medium-sized (0.01 to 0.1%) by share. The chain uses TRBV4-1 and TRBJ1-3, with D unclear. Germline CDR1 is MGHRA and CDR2 is YSYEKL. V lost 1 base and J 0 bases, leaving 19 bases between the germline ends. The CDR3 runs 19 residues. The CDR3 loop is CASSQGAMVRGYSGNTIYF. As DNA, the CDR3 is TGCGCCAGCAGCCAAGGAGCAATGGTCCGGGGTTACTCTGGAAACACCATATATTTT.

In regard to this clone: The junction does not match germline at one end; this may be a read error. The chain employs TRBV7-9 and TRBJ2-7; no clear D. CDR1 SEHNR and CDR2 FQNEAQ come from the germline V gene (reference sequence). This CDR3 has 13 residues. The CDR3 DNA reads as TGTTCCAGCAGCTTAGGCCCGGGCTACGAGCAGTACTTC. Residues: CSSSLGPGYEQYF.

With regard to this clone: This sample includes further DNA sequences coding for the same CDR3. J is TRBJ2-7 and V is TRBV9, with a tentative D call TRBD1 (6 bases). The CDR3 is 12 residues long. From germline, CDR1 is SGDLS and CDR2 YYNGEE. The ends were cut back, 3 bases at V and 3 bases at J, with 7 bases in the middle. The CDR3 sequence: CASSADSYEQYF. The CDR3 DNA sequence: TGTGCCAGCAGCGCGGACAGCTACGAGCAGTACTTC.

The chain couples TRBV23-1 to TRBJ2-7; D might be TRBD2 (6 bases). TRBV23-1 counts as an open reading frame of uncertain function. The CDR3 extends over 16 amino acids. V dropped 0 bases and J dropped 3 bases, with 15 bases sitting between them. The CDR3 DNA follows: TGCGCCAGCAGTCAATCTTGGGGCCAGGGAGGCTACGAGCAGTACTTC. It encodes CASSQSWGQGGYEQYF.

The chain employs TRBV5-4 and TRBJ2-1, with 7 bases fitting TRBD2. V was pared by 1 base and J by 14 bases, with 3 bases of the junction left unmatched. The germline CDR1 and CDR2 sequences are SGHNT and YYREEE (reference sequence). The CDR3 consists of 11 residues. CDR3 DNA: TGTGCCAGCAGCTTGCGGGAGGTAGAGTTCTTC. This gives the protein CASSLREVEFF.

The V and J genes are TRBV4-1 and TRBJ1-1; TRBD1 matches at 9 bases. The junction had 10 bases not matched to a gene; V was cut back by 0 bases and J by 2 bases. This CDR3 has 18 amino acids. The V gene's germline CDR1 is MGHRA and CDR2 YSYEKL. DNA for the CDR3: TGCGCCAGCAGCCAAGATCCACAGGGGGCTTTGGGAAACACTGAAGCTTTCTTT. This sequence encodes CASSQDPQGALGNTEAFF.

This clone was seen only once. The V gene is TRBV5-8, the J gene TRBJ2-1, with 8 bases fitting TRBD2. There are 15 residues in the CDR3. Looked up from germline, CDR1 is SGHTS and CDR2 is YDEGEE. Losses at the gene ends were 6 bases for V and 1 base for J; bases not matched to a gene: 6. CDR3 coding DNA: TGTGCCAGCACCGCCCGGGGGGGGTCCTACAATGAGCAGTTCTTC. It translates to CASTARGGSYNEQFF.

CDR3 bases: TGTGCCAGCAGCTTGACCGGGACAAACTATTCACCCCTCCACTTT. It translates to CASSLTGTNYSPLHF. The gene calls are TRBV11-2 and TRBJ1-6; maybe TRBD1 (6 bases). Trimming took 3 bases from V and 8 from J, leaving 14 bases between them. CDR3 size: 15 residues. Germline CDR1 reads SGHAT; CDR2 reads FQNNGV.

V gene TRBV7-3 combines with J gene TRBJ1-6; TRBD1 is a possible D gene (5 bases). V dropped 4 bases and J dropped 2 bases, with 9 bases sitting between them. The CDR3 covers 15 residues. The germline gives CDR1 SGHTA, CDR2 FQGTGA. CDR3 residues: CASSSSTAYNSPLHF. CDR3 sequence (DNA): TGTGCCAGCAGCTCTTCGACAGCCTATAATTCACCCCTCCACTTT.

The chain recombines TRBV7-8 with TRBJ1-6, with TRBD1 identical over 7 bases. V shed 4 bases, J shed 7 bases, and the junction held 7 bases outside the gene matches. The germline gives CDR1 SGHVS, CDR2 FQNEAQ. This CDR3 has 15 amino acids. The CDR3 loop is CASSWSGQTNSPLHF. CDR3 nucleotide sequence: TGTGCCAGCAGCTGGTCGGGACAGACAAATTCACCCCTCCACTTT.

The chain is built from TRBV28 and TRBJ2-7, with TRBD2 matching over 11 bases. Losses at the gene ends were 8 bases for V and 2 bases for J; bases not matched to a gene: 2. The CDR3 is 13 residues long. Germline loops: CDR1 MDHEN, CDR2 SYDVKM. CDR3 sequence (DNA): TGTGCCAGCGGGACTAGCGGAGCCTACGAGCAGTACTTC. This sequence encodes CASGTSGAYEQYF.

V is TRBV25-1 and J is TRBJ2-2; D remains ambiguous. CDR3 length equals 15 residues. Germline values: CDR1 MGHDK, CDR2 SYGVNS. Trimming took 1 base from V and 6 from J, leaving 12 bases between them. The CDR3 DNA reads TGTGCCAGCAGTGAATCCCAACACCTGCCCGGGGAGCTGTTTTTT. Amino acid sequence: CASSESQHLPGELFF.

The chain combines TRBV5-6 with TRBJ2-6; D is perhaps TRBD1 (6 bases). Germline lookup yields CDR1 SGHDT and CDR2 YYEEEE. Trimming removed 0 bases at V and 4 bases at J, with 8 bases between. This CDR3 region has 15 residues. CDR3 sequence: CASSLAGAGANVLTF. CDR3 in DNA: TGTGCCAGCAGCTTGGCAGGGGCGGGGGCCAACGTCCTGACTTTC.

V is TRBV11-2 and J is TRBJ2-3; 7 nucleotides line up with TRBD2. The CDR3 loop spans 14 amino acids. V trimming: 5 bases; J trimming: 3 bases; junction bases outside the gene matches: 5. Per the germline V gene, CDR1 is SGHAT and CDR2 is FQNNGV. For the CDR3, the DNA is TGTGCCAGCAGCCCCGTAGCGGGTACAGATACGCAGTATTTT. Translated, it gives CASSPVAGTDTQYF. The whole variable domain, remainder taken from reference TRBV11-2 and TRBJ2-3, is EAGVAQSPRYKIIEKRQSVAFWCNPISGHATLYWYQQILGQGPKLLIQFQNNGVVDDSQLPKDRFSAERLKGVDSTLKIQPAKLEDSAVYLCASSPVAGTDTQYFGPGTRLTVL.

The CDR3 protein is CASRGRGGIHYEQYF. CDR3 bases: TGTGCCAGCAGGGGAAGGGGGGGGATTCACTACGAGCAGTACTTC. The rearrangement joins TRBV28 to TRBJ2-7; tentative D call: TRBD2 (7 bases). Germline CDR1 reads MDHEN; CDR2 reads SYDVKM. The CDR3 is 15 amino acids. Trimming shortened V by 6 bases and J by 3 bases, and 18 bases separated the two germline ends.

J is TRBJ2-7 and V is TRBV6-1, with D possibly being TRBD2 (6 bases). V lost 4 bases, J lost 0 bases, and 22 bases lay in between. Per the germline V gene, CDR1 is MNHNS and CDR2 is SASEGT. The length of the CDR3 is 18 residues. CDR3 residues: CASSVNPGLPSSSYEQYF. The CDR3 DNA sequence: TGTGCCAGCAGTGTTAACCCGGGACTTCCCTCGAGCTCCTACGAGCAGTACTTC.